The present T cell receptor (beta chain) was sequenced within a study of blood T cell repertoires in COVID-19. Data came from immunoSEQ multiplex PCR; TCRdb stores just in-frame clones and leaves some out. The data contain 200,000 to 250,000 clones, nearly 90% of them singletons. This CDR3 contains 15 residues. The germline CDR1 and CDR2 sequences are SGDLS and YYNGEE. The ends lost 0 bases at V and 8 bases at J; junction bases unmatched: 8. The clonotype was recovered from a young woman who had recovered from COVID-19. Material for sequencing was peripheral blood. The chain recombines TRBV9 with TRBJ2-1; TRBD2 agrees at 7 bases. CDR3 sequence: CASSVDGGSLYEQFF. As DNA, the CDR3 is TGTGCCAGCAGCGTAGATGGCGGGAGCTTGTATGAGCAGTTCTTC.